This T cell receptor beta chain is drawn from a study of T-cell reconstitution after alpha-beta-depleted transplantation in children. Study findings and constraints: Several patients had high TCRbeta diversity at day 60; it came from surviving recipient T cells and thymic progenitors. By one year post-transplant, T-cell counts and diversity largely arose from T cells that were newly produced. Reported findings indicate that, about two months after transplant, alpha-beta T cells came from several hundred expanded clones, which were derived from non-depleted graft cells.

Note on this clonotype: Its target is not known.

V dropped 1 base and J dropped 8; count of bases not matched to a gene: 4. The CDR3 is 15 residues long. Unique molecular identifiers tagged the TCRbeta library. One entry per CDR3 protein results from TCRdb running MiXCR on the PCR reads. The profile shows some 460,000 distinct CDR3 sequences, roughly 16% of them singletons. The receptor comes from a boy less than two years old who had a stem cell transplant for Wiskott-Aldrich syndrome, so the T cells may come from the graft donor. The material sequenced was PBMCs, mostly from graft donor cells, taken 360 days after TCRalphabeta/CD19-depleted stem cell transplant. The V gene is TRBV12-3 or TRBV12-4, the J gene TRBJ1-6; TRBD1 matches at 8 bases. DNA of the CDR3: TGTGCCAGCAGTTTAGGGGACAGGCTATATTCACCCCTCCACTTT. Residues: CASSLGDRLYSPLHF.